Below are 5 T cell receptor beta chains sequenced from a single sample in a study of CD8 T cells in Susac syndrome (dated by TCRdb to 2018 to 2020). The library was made by the immunoSEQ multiplex PCR assay. RNA was extracted using the RNeasy kit, and roughly 0.45 to 1 microgram was reverse transcribed with random hexamers. TCRdb reprocessed the public reads (quality trimming at Q25 with fastp, clone calling with MiXCR) and kept in-frame beta chains. Merged by CDR3 protein, the rows form single entries marked with the most common genes and DNA. In this sample the table shows over 100,000 distinct CDR3 sequences, 80% to 95% of which occur a single time. 0.11% to 0.15% of the sample belongs to the ten largest clones. The sample comprised CD4+ T cells from PBMCs. These receptors were taken from a human donor in good health.

This rearrangement joins TRBV29-1 to TRBJ1-2, with D possibly TRBD1 on 6 matching bases. Germline V CDR1 and CDR2: SQVTM, ANQGSEA. CDR3 length equals 13 residues. Trimming stripped 7 bases from V and 8 bases from J, with 20 bases between. The CDR3 DNA follows: TGCAGCGCCCGACGAGCAGGGGAACCGGGCTACACCTTC. It yields the protein CSARRAGEPGYTF.

The CDR3 region is CASSQAPNTGELFF. In DNA, the CDR3 is TGCGCCAGCAGCCAAGCACCAAACACCGGGGAGCTGTTTTTT. The chain links TRBV4-3 to TRBJ2-2; the D is unclear. The CDR3 consists of 14 residues. V was shortened by 1 base and J by 2 bases, with 5 bases between the two germline ends. In germline, CDR1 is LGHNA, CDR2 YSLEER.

Points on this clonotype: The junction and the germline gene differ at one end; a read error may be behind it. CDR3 loop: CSGSLDTEVFF. The DNA of the CDR3 is TGCAGCGGTTCCCTGGACACTGAAGTTTTCTTT. This sequence joins TRBV29-1 and TRBJ1-1, with D possibly being TRBD1 (5 bases). The germline CDR1 and CDR2 sequences are SQVTM and ANQGSEA. This CDR3 has 11 amino acids.

The gene calls are TRBV6-5 and TRBJ1-1, with D perhaps matching TRBD1 (6 bases). The CDR3 has 13 residues. Germline assignment: CDR1 MNHEY and CDR2 SVGAGI. Deletions cut 6 bases from V and 1 base from J, with 9 bases between. CDR3 amino acids: CASRVRGNTEAFF. In nucleotides, the CDR3 is TGTGCCAGCAGAGTCAGGGGGAACACTGAAGCTTTCTTT.

The chain uses TRBV9 and TRBJ1-1; D uncertain. V gave up 2 bases and J gave up 0 bases, with 8 bases separating them. The germline V gene has CDR1 SGDLS and CDR2 YYNGEE. The CDR3 sequence is 14 residues long. The CDR3 DNA sequence: TGTGCCAGCAGCGTTGACCCATTGAACACTGAAGCTTTCTTT. It codes for CASSVDPLNTEAFF. Looking up the rest from reference TRBV9 and TRBJ1-1 gives the full variable domain: DSGVTQTPKHLITATGQRVTLRCSPRSGDLSVYWYQQSLDQGLQFLIQYYNGEERAKGNILERFSAQQFPDLHSELNLSSLELGDSALYFCASSVDPLNTEAFFGQGTRLTVV.